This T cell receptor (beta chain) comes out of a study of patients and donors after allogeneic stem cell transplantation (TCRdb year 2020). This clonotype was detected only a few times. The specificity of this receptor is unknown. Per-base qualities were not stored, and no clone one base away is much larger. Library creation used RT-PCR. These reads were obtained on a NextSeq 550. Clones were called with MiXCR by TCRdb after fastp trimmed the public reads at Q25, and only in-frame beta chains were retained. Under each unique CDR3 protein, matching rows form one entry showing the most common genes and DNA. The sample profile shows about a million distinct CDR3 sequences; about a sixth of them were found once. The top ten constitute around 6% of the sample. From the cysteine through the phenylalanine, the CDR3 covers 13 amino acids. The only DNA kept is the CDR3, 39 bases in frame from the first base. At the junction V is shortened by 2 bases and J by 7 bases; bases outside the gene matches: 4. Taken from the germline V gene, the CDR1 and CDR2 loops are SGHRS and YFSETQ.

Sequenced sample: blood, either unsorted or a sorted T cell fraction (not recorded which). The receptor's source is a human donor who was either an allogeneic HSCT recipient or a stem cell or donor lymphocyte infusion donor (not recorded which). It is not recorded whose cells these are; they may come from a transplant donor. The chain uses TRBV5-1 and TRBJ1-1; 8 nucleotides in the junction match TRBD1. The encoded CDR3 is CASSLRQGFEAFF. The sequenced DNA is TGCGCCAGCAGCTTAAGACAGGGGTTTGAAGCTTTCTTT. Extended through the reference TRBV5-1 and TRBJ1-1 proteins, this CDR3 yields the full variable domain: KAGVTQTPRYLIKTRGQQVTLSCSPISGHRSVSWYQQTPGQGLQFLFEYFSETQRNKGNFPGRFSGRQFSNSRSEMNVSTLELGDSALYLCASSLRQGFEAFFGQGTRLTVV.